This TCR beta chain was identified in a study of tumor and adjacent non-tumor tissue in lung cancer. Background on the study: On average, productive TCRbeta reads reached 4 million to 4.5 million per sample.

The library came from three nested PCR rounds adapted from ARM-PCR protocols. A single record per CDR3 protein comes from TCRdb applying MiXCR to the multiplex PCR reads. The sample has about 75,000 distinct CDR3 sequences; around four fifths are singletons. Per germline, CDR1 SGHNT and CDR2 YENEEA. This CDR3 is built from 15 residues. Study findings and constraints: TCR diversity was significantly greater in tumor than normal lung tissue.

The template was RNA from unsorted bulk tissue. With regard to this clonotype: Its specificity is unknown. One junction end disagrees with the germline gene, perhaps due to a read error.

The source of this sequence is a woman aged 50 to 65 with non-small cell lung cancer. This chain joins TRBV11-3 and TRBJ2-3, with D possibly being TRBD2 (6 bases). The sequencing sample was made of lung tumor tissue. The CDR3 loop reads CASSLGGVCTDTQYF. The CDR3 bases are TGTGCCAGCAGCTTAGGGGGGGTATGTACAGATACGCAATATTTT.